This passage covers 10 T cell receptor beta chains from one sample sequenced in a study of cytomegalovirus exposure and HLA in healthy donors. PCR amplification relied on 60 Vbeta primers (plus 13 Jbeta primers). Some clones are missing from TCRdb's copy, which holds only in-frame ones; the method was immunoSEQ multiplex PCR. The table records about 250,000 clones, around 83% of them present only once. The specimen was PBMCs. These receptors came from a girl aged 2 to 9 in good health and CMV-seronegative.

This clone was seen only once. The genes are TRBV5-1 and TRBJ1-2, with D unclear. CDR1 and CDR2 from the germline V gene are SGHRS and YFSETQ. Trimming shortened V by 1 base and J by 3 bases, and 13 bases separated the two germline ends. The CDR3 is 15 amino acids. The CDR3 DNA sequence: TGCGCCAGCAGCTTGTTCTCCGGGTCGGACTATGGCTACACCTTC. It is translated as CASSLFSGSDYGYTF.

The chain couples TRBV6-6 to TRBJ1-1, with D perhaps matching TRBD1 (5 bases). The CDR3 contains 15 residues. Trimming removed 5 bases at V and 3 bases at J, with 16 bases between. The germline V gene encodes CDR1 MNHNY and CDR2 SVGAGI (reference sequence). CDR3 sequence reads: CASSQSRDMDTEAFF. The CDR3 nucleotides read TGTGCCAGCAGTCAGAGCAGGGATATGGACACTGAAGCTTTCTTT.

The chain joins TRBV10-2 to TRBJ2-7; unclear D gene. Trimming took 5 bases from V and 0 from J, leaving 8 bases between them. Germline assignment: CDR1 WSHSY and CDR2 SAAADI. The CDR3 length is 13 residues. Written as DNA, the CDR3 is TGCGCCAGCAGTTCGTTCCGCTCCTACGAGCAGTACTTC. Amino acids: CASSSFRSYEQYF.

The CDR3 DNA follows: TGTGCCAGTACTAGGGGACAGGGGACCTACGAGCAGTACTTC. It specifies CASTRGQGTYEQYF. The chain is built from TRBV5-4 and TRBJ2-7; 10 nucleotides match TRBD1. V lost 8 bases and J lost 2; bases outside the gene matches: 7. The CDR3 has 14 amino acids. The germline CDR1 and CDR2 sequences are SGHNT and YYREEE (reference sequence).

The V gene is TRBV27, the J gene TRBJ2-1; 11 positions match TRBD2. V trimming: 2 bases; J trimming: 3 bases; junction bases outside the gene matches: 9. Germline V lookup: CDR1 MNHEY, CDR2 SMNVEV (reference sequence). This CDR3 is built from 18 residues. The CDR3 loop reads CASSLTAPGLADYNEQFF. The CDR3 bases are TGTGCCAGCAGTTTAACCGCGCCGGGACTAGCGGACTACAATGAGCAGTTCTTC.

This clone was counted only a few times. V and J are TRBV5-1 and TRBJ1-1; TRBD1 aligns across 9 bases. Germline CDR1 and CDR2: SGHRS and YFSETQ. Losses at the gene ends were 3 bases for V and 4 bases for J; bases not matched to a gene: 1. This CDR3 comprises 13 residues. The CDR3 DNA reads as TGCGCCAGCAGCTGGACAGGGGCCACTGAAGCTTTCTTT. This gives the protein CASSWTGATEAFF.

The gene calls are TRBV27 and TRBJ1-1, with 10 bases that match TRBD1. The CDR3 contains 15 residues. J was trimmed by 5 bases and V by 6 bases; bases with no gene match: 9. CDR1 and CDR2 from the germline V gene are MNHEY and SMNVEV (reference sequence). This CDR3 reads CASRAGTGEWTEAFF. The CDR3 nucleotides are TGTGCCAGCAGGGCCGGGACAGGGGAATGGACTGAAGCTTTCTTT.

This chain joins TRBV7-9 and TRBJ1-2, with 8 nucleotides matching TRBD1. J gave up 3 bases and V 3 bases, and 3 bases lay outside the gene matches. Germline V gene sequence: CDR1 SEHNR, CDR2 FQNEAQ (reference sequence). The CDR3 contains 14 residues. The CDR3 here is CASSLGQDYYGYTF. CDR3 DNA: TGTGCCAGCAGCTTGGGACAGGACTACTATGGCTACACCTTC.

This rearrangement joins TRBV5-4 to TRBJ2-7; 8 bases fit TRBD2. The CDR3 consists of 16 residues. In germline, CDR1 is SGHNT, CDR2 YYREEE (reference sequence). The V gene end was trimmed by 0 bases and the J gene end by 3 bases; junction bases not matched to a gene: 8. CDR3 in DNA: TGTGCCAGCAGCTTGGGGGGGGGACTAGGAGACTACGAGCAGTACTTC. Translation gives CASSLGGGLGDYEQYF.

This sequence joins TRBV6-5 and TRBJ1-5; possibly TRBD1 for D (5 bases). Trimming pared 6 bases from V and 0 bases from J, leaving 12 bases between. This CDR3 is built from 15 residues. CDR1 is MNHEY and CDR2 is SVGAGI in the germline V gene. The chain's CDR3 is CASSPLGVSNQPQHF. In DNA form, the CDR3 reads TGTGCCAGCAGCCCATTAGGGGTTAGCAATCAGCCCCAGCATTTT.